These T cell receptor beta chains were read from a single sample in a study of OX40 agonist ivuxolimab in advanced cancers. Repertoires were generated with immunoSEQ multiplex PCR, while TCRdb's copy carries only in-frame clones and drops some. In the table there are 30,000 to 45,000 clones, less than 90% of which are singletons. The source material was CD4+ or CD8+ T cells sorted from blood, sampled in a trial of the OX40 agonist ivuxolimab. These receptor sequences come from an adult with an advanced solid tumor such as melanoma, head and neck, liver or kidney cancer. The CDR3 runs from the conserved cysteine through the conserved F or W. D genes are given only for firm matches. Not all rows give a size; the values are once, few, many and, for expanded clones, a class.

clone size: -
D gene: -
J gene: TRBJ1-3
V gene: TRBV27
CDR3 protein: CASSRRPSGNTIYF

clone size: -
D gene: -
J gene: TRBJ1-5
V gene: TRBV5-6
CDR3 protein: CASSLRGQANNQPQHF

clone size: -
D gene: TRBD1
J gene: TRBJ1-1
V gene: TRBV18
CDR3 protein: CASSPNSGQTNTEAFF

clone size: once
D gene: TRBD2
J gene: TRBJ2-3
V gene: TRBV10-2
CDR3 protein: CASSEPSGGSDTQYF

clone size: -
D gene: -
J gene: TRBJ2-2
V gene: TRBV7-3
CDR3 protein: CASSPQGTPIPGELFF

clone size: -
D gene: -
J gene: TRBJ2-5
V gene: TRBV29-1
CDR3 protein: CSGFRSGLHF

clone size: -
D gene: -
J gene: TRBJ1-2
V gene: TRBV5-8
CDR3 protein: CASSLRSPGYTF

clone size: -
D gene: -
J gene: TRBJ1-1
V gene: TRBV5-4
CDR3 protein: CASSLAEGTEAFF

clone size: -
D gene: -
J gene: TRBJ1-5
V gene: TRBV28
CDR3 protein: CASSSSARVYSNQPQHF

clone size: -
D gene: -
J gene: TRBJ2-3
V gene: TRBV6-6
CDR3 protein: CASSLYRTDTQYF

clone size: -
D gene: -
J gene: TRBJ1-4
V gene: TRBV18
CDR3 protein: CASSGRRGSNEKLFF

clone size: -
D gene: -
J gene: TRBJ2-7
V gene: TRBV6-1
CDR3 protein: CASSGTFSKQYF

clone size: -
D gene: -
J gene: TRBJ2-3
V gene: TRBV21-1
CDR3 protein: CASSKGRQDSTDTQYF

clone size: -
D gene: -
J gene: TRBJ2-2
V gene: TRBV29-1
CDR3 protein: CSVSKGTNTGELFF

clone size: -
D gene: -
J gene: TRBJ2-7
V gene: TRBV7-9
CDR3 protein: CASSLTYEQYF

clone size: -
D gene: -
J gene: TRBJ2-1
V gene: TRBV9
CDR3 protein: CASSVYGEWVRDEQFF

clone size: -
D gene: TRBD2
J gene: TRBJ2-5
V gene: TRBV9
CDR3 protein: CASSPGGNQETQYF

clone size: -
D gene: -
J gene: TRBJ1-6
V gene: TRBV7-2
CDR3 protein: CASSLGDHSPLHF

clone size: -
D gene: -
J gene: TRBJ1-4
V gene: TRBV29-1
CDR3 protein: CSVEGRGHEKLFF

clone size: -
D gene: -
J gene: TRBJ1-4
V gene: TRBV27
CDR3 protein: CASSGAVDSNEKLFF

clone size: -
D gene: -
J gene: TRBJ2-1
V gene: TRBV19
CDR3 protein: CASRGTYNEQFF

clone size: -
D gene: TRBD2
J gene: TRBJ2-3
V gene: TRBV29-1
CDR3 protein: CSVLSGGSTDTQYF

clone size: -
D gene: -
J gene: TRBJ2-7
V gene: TRBV19
CDR3 protein: CASSSPRVMNEQYF

clone size: -
D gene: -
J gene: TRBJ2-7
V gene: TRBV11-2
CDR3 protein: CASSLGLGWLGEQYF

clone size: -
D gene: -
J gene: TRBJ2-7
V gene: TRBV29-1
CDR3 protein: CSVVGRRGIHEQYF

clone size: -
D gene: -
J gene: TRBJ2-1
V gene: TRBV14
CDR3 protein: CASSPRGGSYNEQFF

clone size: -
D gene: -
J gene: TRBJ2-5
V gene: TRBV21-1
CDR3 protein: CASSNPLAVQETQYF

clone size: -
D gene: -
J gene: TRBJ1-5
V gene: TRBV28
CDR3 protein: CASSASMLQHF

clone size: -
D gene: -
J gene: TRBJ2-4
V gene: TRBV7-8
CDR3 protein: CASSLWGSAKNIQYF

clone size: once
D gene: -
J gene: TRBJ1-1
V gene: TRBV5-1
CDR3 protein: CASSLGPLGGRAEAFF

clone size: -
D gene: -
J gene: TRBJ1-1
V gene: TRBV30
CDR3 protein: CAWSGIQGNTEAFF

clone size: few
D gene: -
J gene: TRBJ2-2
V gene: TRBV4-2
CDR3 protein: CASSQPLGTGELFF

clone size: -
D gene: TRBD2
J gene: TRBJ2-1
V gene: TRBV7-2
CDR3 protein: CASSLTLRAGDIGEQFF

clone size: -
D gene: -
J gene: TRBJ2-2
V gene: TRBV5-6
CDR3 protein: CASSGGINTGELFF

clone size: -
D gene: TRBD1
J gene: TRBJ1-1
V gene: TRBV29-1
CDR3 protein: CSYGTAEAFF

clone size: few
D gene: TRBD2
J gene: TRBJ2-1
V gene: TRBV5-1
CDR3 protein: CASSLASGGAHEQFF

clone size: few
D gene: TRBD1
J gene: TRBJ1-1
V gene: TRBV27
CDR3 protein: CASSPWTGGNTEAFF

clone size: -
D gene: TRBD2
J gene: TRBJ2-7
V gene: TRBV16
CDR3 protein: CASSQWATSGSSYEQYF

clone size: -
D gene: -
J gene: TRBJ2-7
V gene: TRBV21-1
CDR3 protein: CASSSYLDSRRASGHYEQYF

clone size: -
D gene: TRBD1
J gene: TRBJ2-7
V gene: TRBV7-2
CDR3 protein: CASSLKGQGYEQYF

clone size: -
D gene: -
J gene: TRBJ2-7
V gene: TRBV11-1
CDR3 protein: CASSLNRVTYEQYF

clone size: -
D gene: TRBD1
J gene: TRBJ2-3
V gene: TRBV9
CDR3 protein: CASGVGQPSTDTQYF

clone size: once
D gene: -
J gene: TRBJ2-3
V gene: TRBV7-2
CDR3 protein: CASSLGLSSTDTQYF

clone size: -
D gene: -
J gene: TRBJ1-1
V gene: TRBV7-2
CDR3 protein: CASSLKMAVEAFF

clone size: -
D gene: TRBD1
J gene: TRBJ1-1
V gene: TRBV29-1
CDR3 protein: CSVQGANTEAFF

clone size: -
D gene: TRBD1
J gene: TRBJ2-2
V gene: TRBV11-3
CDR3 protein: CASSDRGGTGELFF

clone size: -
D gene: -
J gene: TRBJ1-2
V gene: TRBV5-1
CDR3 protein: CASSLTGRDYGYTF